A single TCR beta chain is shown here with its context. Its antigen is undetermined. Germline V gene lookup returns CDR1 SGHTA and CDR2 FQGNSA. The V end was cut by 4 bases, the J end by 1 base, with 11 bases between. CDR3 length equals 15 residues. The data stem from a study of OX40 agonist ivuxolimab in advanced cancers. At the level of the study: Patients were treated with ivuxolimab, an agonistic anti-OX40 (CD134) antibody. The eligibility criteria allowed prior anti-PD-1, anti-PD-L1 or anti-CTLA-4 therapy, and approximately 40% had some. General study results and limits: Fewer expanded clones were found on average in CD4+ than in CD8+ T cells. Among expanded peripheral T cells, antigen specificity went undetermined.

Only in-frame clones appear in the TCRdb table, and some are missing; sequencing was by immunoSEQ multiplex PCR. The sample has 60,000 to 80,000 clones; approximately 80% are singletons. The sequenced sample was CD4+ or CD8+ T cells sorted from blood, obtained in a trial of the OX40 agonist ivuxolimab. This TCR was sampled from an adult with an advanced solid tumor such as melanoma, head and neck, liver or kidney cancer. The V and J genes are TRBV7-2 and TRBJ1-5; D is ambiguous. The chain's CDR3 is CASSSTDGSNQPQHF. DNA of the CDR3: TGTGCCAGCAGCTCCACGGACGGAAGCAATCAGCCCCAGCATTTT.